These T cell receptor beta chains were read from a single sample in a study of T-cell reconstitution after alpha-beta-depleted transplantation in children. TCRdb redid the calling of the PCR reads with MiXCR, one entry per CDR3 protein. This table holds approximately 520,000 distinct CDR3 sequences, roughly an eighth found once. The sequencing used PBMCs, mostly from graft donor cells, collected 180 days after TCRalphabeta/CD19-depleted stem cell transplant. Receptor source: a female patient aged 2-15 years who had a stem cell transplant for aplastic anemia, so the T cells may come from the graft donor. Each CDR3 is given with its conserved first and last residue. D genes are given only for firm matches. Clone size is stated in some rows and not others, as once, few, many or a class when expanded.

abundance	v_gene	j_gene	d_gene	CDR3nt	CDR3aa
.	TRBV20-1	TRBJ2-5	TRBD1	TGCAGTGGGGACAGCCTGTACCAAGAGACCCAGTACTTC	CSGDSLYQETQYF
many	TRBV4-3	TRBJ1-1	.	TGCGCCAGCAGCGAGAGCAACAAGCCCACTGAAGCTTTCTTT	CASSESNKPTEAFF
.	TRBV27	TRBJ2-1	.	TGTGCCAGCGGATTAACTACCTTTAATGAGCAGTTCTTC	CASGLTTFNEQFF
few	TRBV6-5	TRBJ1-2	.	TGTGCCAGCAGTTATGGGGGAAATCCCCATCCCTCTCTCGGGGGCTACACCTTC	CASSYGGNPHPSLGGYTF
few	TRBV11-3	TRBJ1-1	.	TGTGCCAGCAGCTTCTTCGGCCCTGAAGCTTTCTTT	CASSFFGPEAFF
few	TRBV27	TRBJ2-1	TRBD2	TGTGCCAGCAGTTCAAGTAAGGTAGCGGGGTACAATGAGCAGTTCTTC	CASSSSKVAGYNEQFF
.	TRBV7-9	TRBJ2-7	.	TGTGCCAGCAGCTTCGGGCAGGGGAACGAGCAGTACTTC	CASSFGQGNEQYF
few	TRBV29-1	TRBJ2-1	TRBD1	TGCAGCGTCCGCCTGGCCCTCGGGACAGGGGAACGGAATGAGCAGTTCTTC	CSVRLALGTGERNEQFF
.	TRBV6-5	TRBJ2-4	TRBD1	TGTGCCAGCAGTTTCTCATCCGGGACAGGGGGAAACATTCAGTACTTC	CASSFSSGTGGNIQYF
few	TRBV19	TRBJ1-5	TRBD1	TGTGCCACTCGTGCGGACAGGGTAAACGGTCAGCCCCAGCATTTT	CATRADRVNGQPQHF
many	TRBV7-3	TRBJ2-3	.	TGTGCCAGCAGCTCCTCCGGGGATACGCAGTATTTT	CASSSSGDTQYF
few	TRBV12-3/TRBV12-4	TRBJ1-2	.	TGTGCCAGCAGTTCCTCGGGGTGGGGGCCAGAGGGCGGCTACACCTTC	CASSSSGWGPEGGYTF
.	TRBV12-3/TRBV12-4	TRBJ1-5	TRBD1	TGTGCCAGCAGATCACAGGGGCGCCAGCCCCAGCATTTT	CASRSQGRQPQHF
.	TRBV5-1	TRBJ1-3	.	TGCGCCAGCAGCTTGCAGGACAGCTCTGGAAACACCATATATTTT	CASSLQDSSGNTIYF
few	TRBV28	TRBJ1-1	TRBD1	TGTGCCAGCAGACCCTCGGACAGGATGAACACTGAAGCTTTCTTT	CASRPSDRMNTEAFF
.	TRBV7-8	TRBJ2-2	.	TGTGCCAGCAGCTTATGGACCCTTAGGTCGAACACCGGGGAGCTGTTTTTT	CASSLWTLRSNTGELFF
.	TRBV9	TRBJ2-1	.	TGTGCCAGCAGCATCCGAGGAAGGGACAATGAGCAGTTCTTC	CASSIRGRDNEQFF
.	TRBV4-2	TRBJ2-7	TRBD1	TGTGCCAGCAGCCAAGGCAGGCCCCCCGGGACAGACTTCTACGAGCAGTACTTC	CASSQGRPPGTDFYEQYF
few	TRBV24-1	TRBJ2-1	TRBD2	TGTGCCACCAGTGACGGGACTACCAATGAGCAGTTCTTC	CATSDGTTNEQFF
many	TRBV4-1	TRBJ2-3	TRBD2	TGCGCCAGCAGCTACCAAACTAGCGGGAGGGGTACAGATACGCAGTATTTT	CASSYQTSGRGTDTQYF
.	TRBV24-1	TRBJ2-1	TRBD1	TGTGCCACCAGTGTTCAGGGGGCGCGCGATGAGCAGTTCTTC	CATSVQGARDEQFF
few	TRBV28	TRBJ2-7	.	TGTGCCAGCAGGGGACAAGGACCCTCCTACGAGCAGTACTTC	CASRGQGPSYEQYF
.	TRBV12-3/TRBV12-4	TRBJ1-1	.	TGTGCCAGCGTCGGGGTTAGAATGAACCCTGAAGCTTTCTTT	CASVGVRMNPEAFF
once	TRBV9	TRBJ1-1	TRBD1	TGTGCCACCCCTGGCGGGACAGGGGGCGCGGGAGGAGCTTTCTTT	CATPGGTGGAGGAFF
few	TRBV7-8	TRBJ2-1	TRBD2	TGTGCCAGCAGCTTAGTAGCCCAGCGGGAAACCGATGAGCAGTTCTTC	CASSLVAQRETDEQFF
few	TRBV29-1	TRBJ2-1	.	TGCAGCGTACCAGGGAGGAGCTCCTACAATGAGCAGTTCTTC	CSVPGRSSYNEQFF
.	TRBV20-1	TRBJ2-5	.	TGCAGTGCTAGGGAGCCCGGAGAGACCCAGTACTTC	CSAREPGETQYF
.	TRBV7-8	TRBJ1-5	TRBD1	TGTGCCAGCAGCCTAGAGGACCAGGGGGACCAGCATTTT	CASSLEDQGDQHF
few	TRBV5-1	TRBJ1-5	.	TGCGCCAGCAGCTTGGGAGGGAACAATCAGCCCCAGCATTTT	CASSLGGNNQPQHF
.	TRBV20-1	TRBJ2-5	TRBD1	TGCAGTGCCCTCCCGGACAGGGGGAGTGAGACCCAGTACTTC	CSALPDRGSETQYF
few	TRBV6-1	TRBJ1-5	.	TGTGCCAGCAGTGAACTCAGGAGCAATCAGCCCCAGCATTTT	CASSELRSNQPQHF
few	TRBV4-3	TRBJ2-1	.	TGCGCCAGCAGCCCGACAGGTGGCTCCTACAATGAGCAGTTCTTC	CASSPTGGSYNEQFF
.	TRBV20-1	TRBJ2-1	.	TGCAGTGCTAAGCCGGCGGGACCTAAATCCCTGCCCCTCTTC	CSAKPAGPKSLPLF
few	TRBV4-1	TRBJ2-1	TRBD2	TGCGCCAGCAGCCACCCGGGACTAGGTAAAAATGAGCAGTTCTTC	CASSHPGLGKNEQFF
.	TRBV6-1	TRBJ2-2	TRBD2	TGTGCCAGCAGTGAAGGAGCTAGCGGGATCTACACCGGGGAGCTGTTTTTT	CASSEGASGIYTGELFF